The clone carrying this TCR beta chain was seen at least ten times. This specimen belongs to a study of blood T cell repertoires in COVID-19. One Seattle source followed patients from active infection through their disease course. TCRdb's copy holds only in-frame clones and misses some; the assay was immunoSEQ multiplex PCR. The sample records over 200,000 clones, nearly 85% being singletons. This CDR3 has 15 amino acids. Germline V gives CDR1 MGHRA, CDR2 YSYEKL. Trimming at V came to 4 bases and at J to 5 bases, leaving 8 bases not matched to a gene. V is TRBV4-1 and J is TRBJ1-5; 7 bases are a match to TRBD1. What was sequenced was peripheral blood. This sequence originates from a woman aged 25 to 39 with COVID-19, enrolled during active disease. In DNA form, the CDR3 reads TGCGCCAGCAGCCCCGGTGACAGGGTGGATCAGCCCCAGCATTTT. The encoded protein is CASSPGDRVDQPQHF.